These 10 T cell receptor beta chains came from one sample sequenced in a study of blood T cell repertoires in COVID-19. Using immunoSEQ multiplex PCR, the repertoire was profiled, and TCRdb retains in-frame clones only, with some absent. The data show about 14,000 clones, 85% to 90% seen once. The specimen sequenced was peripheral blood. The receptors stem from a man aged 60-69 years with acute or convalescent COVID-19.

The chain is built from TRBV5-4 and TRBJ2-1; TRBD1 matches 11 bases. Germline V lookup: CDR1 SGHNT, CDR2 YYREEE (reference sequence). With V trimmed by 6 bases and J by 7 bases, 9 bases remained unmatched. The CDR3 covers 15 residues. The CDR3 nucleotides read TGTGCCAGCAACCGGGGACAGGGGGTCGGTAATGAGCAGTTCTTC. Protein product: CASNRGQGVGNEQFF.

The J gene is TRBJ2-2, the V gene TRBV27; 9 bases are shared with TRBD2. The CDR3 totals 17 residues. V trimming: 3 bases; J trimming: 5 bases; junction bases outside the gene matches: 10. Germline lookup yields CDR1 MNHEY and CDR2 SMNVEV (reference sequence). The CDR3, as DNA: TGTGCCAGCAGTTTTATAGGCGGGGGGGCCCGGACCGGGGAGCTGTTTTTT. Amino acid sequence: CASSFIGGGARTGELFF.

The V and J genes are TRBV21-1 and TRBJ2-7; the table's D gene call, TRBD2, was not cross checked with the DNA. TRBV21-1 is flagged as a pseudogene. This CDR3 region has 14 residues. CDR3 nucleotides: TGTGCCAGCCGCTATCGGTCCCCTAGCTACGAGCAGTACTTC. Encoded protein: CASRYRSPSYEQYF.

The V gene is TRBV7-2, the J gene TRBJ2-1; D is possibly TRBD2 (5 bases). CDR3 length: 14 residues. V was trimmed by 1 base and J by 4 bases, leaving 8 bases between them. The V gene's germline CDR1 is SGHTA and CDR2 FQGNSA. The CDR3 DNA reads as TGTGCCAGCAGCTTAGTCCGGGATTACAATGAGCAGTTCTTC. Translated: CASSLVRDYNEQFF.

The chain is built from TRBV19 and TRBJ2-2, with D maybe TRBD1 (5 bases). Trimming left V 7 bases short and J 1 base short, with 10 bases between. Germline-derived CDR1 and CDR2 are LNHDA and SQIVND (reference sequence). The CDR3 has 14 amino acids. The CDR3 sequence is CASISRGNTGELFF. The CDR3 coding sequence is TGTGCCAGTATATCTAGGGGGAACACCGGGGAGCTGTTTTTT.

The CDR3: CSVEGRGDTDTQYF. In nucleotides, the CDR3 is TGCAGCGTTGAGGGGCGGGGGGACACAGATACGCAGTATTTT. The rearrangement uses TRBV29-1 and TRBJ2-3; 8 positions match TRBD2. V lost 3 bases to trimming and J lost 2 bases; unmatched junction nucleotides: 4. The germline CDR1 and CDR2 sequences are SQVTM and ANQGSEA. The CDR3 has 14 amino acids.

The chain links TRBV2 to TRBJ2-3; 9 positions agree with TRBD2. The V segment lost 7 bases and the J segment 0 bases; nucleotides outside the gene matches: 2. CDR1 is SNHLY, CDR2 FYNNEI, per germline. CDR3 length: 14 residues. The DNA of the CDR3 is TGTGCCAGCACGGCGGGAGGGAGCACAGATACGCAGTATTTT. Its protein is CASTAGGSTDTQYF.

The CDR3 loop is CASSEPRASGSKQFF. In DNA, the CDR3 is TGTGCCAGCAGTGAACCGCGGGCTAGCGGGAGCAAGCAGTTCTTC. The chain is built from TRBV2 and TRBJ2-1; 10 nucleotides line up with TRBD2. This CDR3 contains 15 residues. The V and J ends lost 2 bases and 11 bases, in that order; junction bases with no gene match: 9. The germline CDR1 and CDR2 sequences are SNHLY and FYNNEI.

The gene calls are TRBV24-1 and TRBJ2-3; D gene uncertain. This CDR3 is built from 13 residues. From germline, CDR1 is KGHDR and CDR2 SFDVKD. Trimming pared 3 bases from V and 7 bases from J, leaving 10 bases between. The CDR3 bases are TGTGCCACCAGTGATCTCCGCGAGTATACGCAGTATTTT. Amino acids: CATSDLREYTQYF.

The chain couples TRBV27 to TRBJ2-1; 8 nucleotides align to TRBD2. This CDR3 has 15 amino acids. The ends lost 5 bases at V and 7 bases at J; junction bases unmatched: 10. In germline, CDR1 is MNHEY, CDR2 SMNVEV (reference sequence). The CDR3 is CASSPPGTRRNEQFF. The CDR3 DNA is TGTGCCAGCAGTCCCCCCGGGACTAGGAGAAATGAGCAGTTCTTC.